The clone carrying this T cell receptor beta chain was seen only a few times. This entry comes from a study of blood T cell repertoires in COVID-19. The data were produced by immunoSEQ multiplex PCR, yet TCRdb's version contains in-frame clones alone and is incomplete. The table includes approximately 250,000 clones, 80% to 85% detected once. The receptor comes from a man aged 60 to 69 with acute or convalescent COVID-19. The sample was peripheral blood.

The DNA of the CDR3 is TGTGCCAGCAGTCAGGGTCCCGGCACTGAAGCTTTCTTT. Protein product: CASSQGPGTEAFF. The chain is built from TRBV16 and TRBJ1-1; TRBD1 might be the D (5 bases). V was pared by 6 bases and J by 4 bases, with 12 bases between. The CDR3 consists of 13 residues. Germline V gives CDR1 KGHSY, CDR2 FQNENV.